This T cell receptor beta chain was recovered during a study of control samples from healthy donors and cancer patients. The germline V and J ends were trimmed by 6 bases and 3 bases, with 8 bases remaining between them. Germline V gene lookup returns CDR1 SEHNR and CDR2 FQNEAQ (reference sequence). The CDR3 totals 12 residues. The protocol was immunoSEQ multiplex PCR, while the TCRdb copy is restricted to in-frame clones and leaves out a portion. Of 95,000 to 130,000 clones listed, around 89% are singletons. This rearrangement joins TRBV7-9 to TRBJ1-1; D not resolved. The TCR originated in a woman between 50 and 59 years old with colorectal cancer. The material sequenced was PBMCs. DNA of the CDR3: TGTGCCAGCAGGGGGAGAGACACTGAAGCTTTCTTT. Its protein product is CASRGRDTEAFF.